The source of this T cell receptor beta chain is a study of blood T cell repertoires in COVID-19 (dated by TCRdb to 2018 to 2020). At the level of the whole study: The collaborator samples originated in the United States, Italy and Spain and spanned the acute and convalescent phases of COVID-19. The samples were drawn from two sources: the first 160 participants of the ongoing ImmuneRACE study, and over 950 subjects contributed by 6 global collaborators. The dataset comprised deeply sampled blood TCRbeta repertoires from subjects exposed to, actively infected with, or recovered from COVID-19. The repertoires were released in a freely available public database meant as a resource for research on the immune response to SARS-CoV-2. The sample metadata nearly always contained a de-identified subject ID, COVID-19 status, age in years and sex. Where HLA class I and class II types were available, the types were taken from metadata supplied by the sample provider, not from assay-based typing. The prospective study material was composed of cDNA or gDNA derived from T cells, B-cell-depleted T cells, or PBMCs. The study at large found these results: The amount of clinical and demographic metadata varied by source and participant and was provided uncurated.

TCRbeta CDR3 regions were amplified from genomic DNA by means of the immunoSEQ Assay, a bias-controlled multiplex PCR. As for how the authors treated the data: The number of nucleated cells in each sample was estimated from the amplification of reference gene primers within the assay. To quantify the absolute abundance of each unique TCRbeta CDR3 rearrangement, sequence reads were collapsed and filtered. For each sample, productive Simpson clonality was calculated as the square root of Simpson's diversity index over productive rearrangements. TCRdb mirrors the immuneACCESS table, restricted to in-frame sequences. Some clones are absent from its copies; in checked studies, under half trace to an unresolved V gene, and the reason for the others is unknown. That table furnishes V, J and clone size, whereas the DNA furnished D and trimming. The sample profile shows approximately 29,000 clones; more than 85% of them were found once. Approximately 0.84% of the sample rests with the top ten.

At one collaborating source in Seattle, patients were enrolled during active infection and were followed longitudinally through the course of disease. Each collaborating institution followed its own protocols to collect whole blood in K2EDTA tubes. For TCRbeta analysis, collaborators shipped samples in one of three forms: frozen whole blood, isolated PBMCs, or DNA extracted from either of those sample types. Via the germline V gene, CDR1 is SNHLY and CDR2 FYNNEI. From the cysteine up to the phenylalanine, the CDR3 has a length of 18 residues. Only the CDR3 DNA is retained, 54 bases long and in frame from the first base. Trimmed from V: 6 bases; trimmed from J: 6 bases; junction bases lacking a gene match: 17. About this clone itself: Its recognized antigen is unknown. Base qualities are not provided; no much larger clone lies one nucleotide away.

The receptor chain draws on TRBV2 and TRBJ1-4; TRBD1 aligns with 9 central bases. The sequence derives from a woman between 70 and 85 years old with COVID-19, enrolled during active disease. The sample taken for sequencing was peripheral blood. The CDR3 protein is CASSDPGQGLALDEKLFF. The DNA reads as follows: TGTGCCAGCAGCGATCCGGGACAGGGTCTTGCGTTGGATGAAAAACTGTTTTTT. With the portions outside the CDR3 filled from the reference TRBV2 and TRBJ1-4 genes, the complete variable region becomes EPEVTQTPSHQVTQMGQEVILRCVPISNHLYFYWYRQILGQKVEFLVSFYNNEISEKSEIFDDQFSVERPDGSNFTLKIRSTKLEDSAMYFCASSDPGQGLALDEKLFFGSGTQLSVL.